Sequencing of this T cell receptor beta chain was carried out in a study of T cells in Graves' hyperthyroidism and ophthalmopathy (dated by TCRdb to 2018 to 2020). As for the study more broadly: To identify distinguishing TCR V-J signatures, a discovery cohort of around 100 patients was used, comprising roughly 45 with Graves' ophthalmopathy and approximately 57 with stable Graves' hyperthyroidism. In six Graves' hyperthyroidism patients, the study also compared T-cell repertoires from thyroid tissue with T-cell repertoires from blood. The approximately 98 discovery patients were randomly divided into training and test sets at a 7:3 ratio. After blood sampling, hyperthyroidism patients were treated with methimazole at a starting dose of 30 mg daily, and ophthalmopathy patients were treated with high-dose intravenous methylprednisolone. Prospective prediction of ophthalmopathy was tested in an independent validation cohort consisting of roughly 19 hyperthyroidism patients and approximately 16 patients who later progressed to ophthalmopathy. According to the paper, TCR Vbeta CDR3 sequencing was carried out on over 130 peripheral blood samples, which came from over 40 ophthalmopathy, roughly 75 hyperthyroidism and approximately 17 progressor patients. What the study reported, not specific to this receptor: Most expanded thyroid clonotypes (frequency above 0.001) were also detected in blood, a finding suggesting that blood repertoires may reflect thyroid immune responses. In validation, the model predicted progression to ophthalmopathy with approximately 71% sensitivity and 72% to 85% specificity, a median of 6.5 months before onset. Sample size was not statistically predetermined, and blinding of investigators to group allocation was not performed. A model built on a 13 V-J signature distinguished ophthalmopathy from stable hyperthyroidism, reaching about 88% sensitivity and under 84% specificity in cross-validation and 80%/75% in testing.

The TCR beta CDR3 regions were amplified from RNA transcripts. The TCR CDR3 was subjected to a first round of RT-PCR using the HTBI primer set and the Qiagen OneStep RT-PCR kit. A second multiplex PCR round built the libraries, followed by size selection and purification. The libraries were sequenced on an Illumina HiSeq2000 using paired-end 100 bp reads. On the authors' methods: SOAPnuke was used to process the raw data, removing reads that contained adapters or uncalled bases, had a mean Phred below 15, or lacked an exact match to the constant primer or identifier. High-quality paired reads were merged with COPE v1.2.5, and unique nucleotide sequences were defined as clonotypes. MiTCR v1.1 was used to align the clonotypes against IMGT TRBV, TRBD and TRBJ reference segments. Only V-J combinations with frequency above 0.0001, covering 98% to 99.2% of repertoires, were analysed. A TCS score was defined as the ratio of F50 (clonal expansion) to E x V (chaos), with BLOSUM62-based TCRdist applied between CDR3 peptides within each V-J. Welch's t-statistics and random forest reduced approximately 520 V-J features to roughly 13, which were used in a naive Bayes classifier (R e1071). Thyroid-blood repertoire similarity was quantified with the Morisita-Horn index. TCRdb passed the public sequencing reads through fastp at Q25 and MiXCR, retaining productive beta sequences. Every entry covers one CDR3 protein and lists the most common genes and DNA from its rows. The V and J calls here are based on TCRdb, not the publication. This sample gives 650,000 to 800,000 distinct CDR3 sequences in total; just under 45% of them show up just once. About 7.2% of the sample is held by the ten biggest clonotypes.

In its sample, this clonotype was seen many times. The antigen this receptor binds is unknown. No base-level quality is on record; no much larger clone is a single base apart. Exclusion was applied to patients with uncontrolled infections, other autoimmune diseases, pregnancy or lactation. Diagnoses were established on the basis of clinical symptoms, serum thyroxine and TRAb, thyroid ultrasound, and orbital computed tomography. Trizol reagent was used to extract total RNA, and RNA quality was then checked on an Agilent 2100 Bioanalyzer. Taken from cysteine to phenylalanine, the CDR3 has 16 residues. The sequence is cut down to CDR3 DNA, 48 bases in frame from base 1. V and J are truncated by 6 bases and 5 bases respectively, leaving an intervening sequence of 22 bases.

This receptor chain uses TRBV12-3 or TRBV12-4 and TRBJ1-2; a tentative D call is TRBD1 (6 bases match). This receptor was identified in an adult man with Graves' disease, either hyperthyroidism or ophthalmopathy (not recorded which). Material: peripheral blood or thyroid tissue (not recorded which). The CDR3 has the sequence CASSRHDRKSSYGYTF. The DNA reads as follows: TGTGCCAGCAGCCGGCACGACAGGAAATCGTCTTATGGCTACACCTTC.